This entry is about one T cell receptor (beta chain). Which antigen it targets is not known. Per-base qualities were not stored, and no clone one base away is much larger. Other DNA sequences within the sample encode an identical CDR3. The entry originates in a study of T cell responses to AZD1222 COVID-19 vaccine (dated by TCRdb to the early 2020s). Background for the entire study: TCR sequencing covered fewer than 250 trial participants: 207 given two doses of AZD1222 and 26 given two doses of MenACWY control vaccine. Trial participants were enrolled by age into subgroups of 18-55, 56-69 and 70-plus years, and about 150, 27 and 61 TCR-sequenced participants, respectively, were included in these subgroups.

Overall study outcomes, separate from this receptor: Reportedly, close to half of the unique spike-specific TCRs recognized epitopes lying outside the regions that are mutated in the B.1.351 and B.1.1.7 variants. Because no day 14 peak-response samples were available, repertoires were characterized only after the peak T cell response. CD4 TCRs associated with the vaccine covered the entire spike protein, and the dominant responses were in regions 160-218 and 743-854. Participants were mostly white British, with more females than males. The authors suggested clonal diversity may have been underestimated. The 56-69-year group was small, and its depth increase did not reach significance, likely because of low power. Conclusions about previously exposed vaccinees are limited, since just six AZD1222 recipients were seropositive for SARS-CoV-2 at baseline. A significant rise in spike-specific TCR breadth and depth was observed after two AZD1222 doses relative to day 0 and relative to MenACWY recipients.

After removal of 4 bases from V and 3 bases from J, the junction retains 4 bases not matched to a gene. CDR1 is given as LNHDA and CDR2 as SQIVND, both from the germline V gene (reference sequence). The CDR3 runs 14 residues from the cysteine to the phenylalanine. Here the CDR3 DNA is all that survives: 42 bases in frame from base 1. The CDR3 regions of human TCRbeta chains were subjected to immunosequencing. Per the source publication's procedure: Repertoire TCRs were checked for matches against a reference library of SARS-CoV-2-specific TCRs that had been generated using the MIRA antigen-specificity platform. Breadth was defined as the fraction of unique TCRs that were SARS-CoV-2-associated, and depth was defined as the fraction of total T cells that were SARS-CoV-2-associated. Using the MIRA data, every spike-specific TCR was mapped to the spike region that the TCR reacted to and assigned to either a CD4 or a CD8 class. Log10-transformed breadth and depth values were compared by one-way ANOVA with Sidak's multiple comparisons tests. Sourced from immuneACCESS, this table was stored by TCRdb with only in-frame sequences that have V and J called. A share of the clones is absent; for the studies checked, an unresolved V gene accounts for under half, and the remainder has no known explanation. D and trimming come from the DNA, and the V and J calls and clone size come from that table. The sample records under 200,000 clones, approximately 87% of which are singletons. The top ten clones comprise roughly 4% of the sample.

The time point label, as the study defines it: about 28 days (+/-7) after the second vaccine dose. AZD1222 recipients with second doses at about 4 weeks or about 12 weeks were pooled, because spike-specific TCR depth and breadth did not differ between schedules. Vaccinee samples came from UK trials COV001 and COV002, including a single-blind randomized controlled phase 2/3 trial of AZD1222 (ChAdOx1 nCoV-19) in healthy adults. Trial participant PBMC samples were collected at day 0 and day 28 after the second dose for TCRbeta chain sequencing. The sequences come from peripheral blood, collected 28 days after the second AZD1222 dose. This receptor was taken from an adult who received the AZD1222 COVID-19 vaccine. In this chain, TRBV19 is recombined with TRBJ2-3; 7 central nucleotides agree with TRBD2. The CDR3 protein sequence reads: CASSSGGGTDTQYF. The DNA sequence reads TGTGCCAGTAGTAGCGGGGGTGGGACAGATACGCAGTATTTT.